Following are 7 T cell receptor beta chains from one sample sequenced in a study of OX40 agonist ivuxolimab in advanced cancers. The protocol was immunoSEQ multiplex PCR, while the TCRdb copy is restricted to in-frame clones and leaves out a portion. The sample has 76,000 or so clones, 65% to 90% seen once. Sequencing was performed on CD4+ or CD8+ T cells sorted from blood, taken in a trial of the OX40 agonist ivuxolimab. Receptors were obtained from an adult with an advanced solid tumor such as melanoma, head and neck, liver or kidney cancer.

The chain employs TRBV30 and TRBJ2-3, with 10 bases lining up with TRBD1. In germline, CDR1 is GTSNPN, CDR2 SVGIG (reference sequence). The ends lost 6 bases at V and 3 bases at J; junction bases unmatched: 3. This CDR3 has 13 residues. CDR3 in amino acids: CACSDRGTDTQYF. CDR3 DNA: TGTGCCTGCTCGGACAGGGGGACAGATACGCAGTATTTT.

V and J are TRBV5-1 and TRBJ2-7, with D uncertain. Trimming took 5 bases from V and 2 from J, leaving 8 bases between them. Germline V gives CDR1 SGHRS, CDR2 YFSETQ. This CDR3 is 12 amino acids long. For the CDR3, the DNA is TGCGCCAGCAGGGCCGAAGCCTACGAGCAGTACTTC. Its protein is CASRAEAYEQYF.

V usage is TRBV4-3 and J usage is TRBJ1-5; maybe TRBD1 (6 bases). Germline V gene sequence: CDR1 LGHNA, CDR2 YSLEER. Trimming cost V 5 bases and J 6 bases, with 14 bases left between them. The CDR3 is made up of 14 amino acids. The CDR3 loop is CASSFEGGGQPQHF. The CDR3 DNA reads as TGCGCCAGCAGCTTTGAGGGGGGTGGTCAGCCCCAGCATTTT.

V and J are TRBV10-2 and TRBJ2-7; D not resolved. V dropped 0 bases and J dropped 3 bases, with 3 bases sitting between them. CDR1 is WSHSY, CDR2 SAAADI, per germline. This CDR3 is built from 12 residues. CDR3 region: CASSESGYEQYF. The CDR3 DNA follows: TGCGCCAGCAGTGAGTCGGGCTACGAGCAGTACTTC.

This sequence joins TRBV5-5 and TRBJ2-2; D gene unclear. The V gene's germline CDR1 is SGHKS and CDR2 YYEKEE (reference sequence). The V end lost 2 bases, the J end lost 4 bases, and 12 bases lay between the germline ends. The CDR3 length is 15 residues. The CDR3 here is CASSLQTWSTGELFF. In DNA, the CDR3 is TGTGCCAGCAGCTTACAGACTTGGTCCACCGGGGAGCTGTTTTTT.

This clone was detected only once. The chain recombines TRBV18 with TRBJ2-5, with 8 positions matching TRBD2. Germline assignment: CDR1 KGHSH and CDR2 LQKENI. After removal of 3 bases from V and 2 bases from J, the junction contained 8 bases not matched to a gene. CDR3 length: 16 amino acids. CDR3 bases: TGTGCCAGCTCACCCGGTAGCGGGGCCGAACAAGAGACCCAGTACTTC. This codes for CASSPGSGAEQETQYF.

In nucleotides, the CDR3 is TGTGCCAGCAGCTTAGGCAGCCCCCCAAGGGAAGCTTTCTTT. This codes for CASSLGSPPREAFF. This chain links TRBV7-2 with TRBJ1-1; D not resolved. The CDR3 length is 14 residues. V lost 1 base and J 8 bases, leaving 14 bases between the germline ends. From germline, CDR1 is SGHTA and CDR2 FQGNSA. The full variable domain, with the rest looked up from reference TRBV7-2 and TRBJ1-1, is GAGVSQSPSNKVTEKGKDVELRCDPISGHTALYWYRQSLGQGLEFLIYFQGNSAPDKSGLPSDRFSAERTGGSVSTLTIQRTQQEDSAVYLCASSLGSPPREAFFGQGTRLTVV.